This T cell receptor beta chain was sequenced in a study of T cell responses to AZD1222 COVID-19 vaccine. Deletions cut 5 bases from V and 9 bases from J, with 8 bases between. The length of the CDR3 is 12 residues. Germline V gives CDR1 SGHTA, CDR2 FQGNSA. Note on this clone: Antigen unknown.

Whole-study results and caveats: Most donors were white British, females outnumbered males, and clonal diversity was possibly underestimated.

Clones were read by immunoSEQ multiplex PCR, and TCRdb kept only the in-frame ones, dropping some. The sample lists approximately 140,000 clones, about nine tenths occurring once. The chain recombines TRBV7-2 with TRBJ1-6; no reliable D call. The sequence was collected from an adult who received the AZD1222 COVID-19 vaccine. The material sequenced was peripheral blood, taken 28 days after the second AZD1222 dose. The DNA for the CDR3 is TGTGCCAGCAGCCCATCGAGTTCACCCCTCCACTTT. Protein sequence: CASSPSSSPLHF.